Ten or more counts support the clone carrying this T cell receptor (beta chain). This record belongs to a study of T cells after yellow fever vaccination. MiXCR, run by TCRdb on the 5' RACE reads, gives a single entry per CDR3 protein. The sample has about 340,000 distinct CDR3 sequences; around an eighth are singletons. Trimming cost V 7 bases and J 2 bases, with 14 bases left between them. Germline V gene sequence: CDR1 SNHLY, CDR2 FYNNEI. The CDR3 spans 14 residues. The origin of this receptor is a man aged 18 to 30 who received the YFV17D yellow fever vaccine. This material consisted of CD4+ T cells sorted from PBMCs, taken 15 days after the yellow fever booster vaccination. The rearrangement links TRBV2 to TRBJ2-5; D remains ambiguous. CDR3 nucleotides: TGTGCCAGCACTCGACTTGACTTACAAGAGACCCAGTACTTC. This codes for CASTRLDLQETQYF.